These 5 T cell receptor beta chains were sequenced from one sample in a study of T cell responses to AZD1222 COVID-19 vaccine. TCRdb's table, derived via immunoSEQ multiplex PCR, lists solely in-frame clones and lacks some. The table has about 100,000 clones, over 75% seen once. Sample: peripheral blood, taken on day 0 of MenACWY control vaccination. The source is an adult in good health.

V usage is TRBV9 and J usage is TRBJ1-4; D call uncertain. V shed 3 bases and J shed 6 bases, with 12 bases lying between them. The CDR3 loop spans 14 amino acids. Germline values: CDR1 SGDLS, CDR2 YYNGEE. Here the CDR3 DNA reads TGTGCCAGCAGCGCATTGGACCTAGATGAAAAACTGTTTTTT. Translation: CASSALDLDEKLFF.

The rearrangement links TRBV9 to TRBJ2-1; 7 nucleotides align to TRBD1. Germline lookup yields CDR1 SGDLS and CDR2 YYNGEE. J was trimmed by 3 bases and V by 3 bases; bases with no gene match: 0. The CDR3 consists of 13 residues. CDR3 in amino acids: CASSGTGYNEQFF. The CDR3 nucleotides are TGTGCCAGCAGCGGGACAGGCTACAATGAGCAGTTCTTC.

The J gene is TRBJ2-2, the V gene TRBV6-5, with 11 nucleotides matching TRBD2. The CDR3 sequence is 13 residues long. Trimming cost V 10 bases and J 6 bases; bases outside gene matches: 4. The germline V gene has CDR1 MNHEY and CDR2 SVGAGI. The CDR3 loop reads CATTSGVSGELFF. The CDR3, as DNA: TGTGCCACGACTAGCGGGGTTTCCGGGGAGCTGTTTTTT.

The rearrangement joins TRBV28 to TRBJ2-1; D unclear. This CDR3 has 13 residues. Between the trimmed V and J ends, which lost 8 bases and 3 bases, there was a span of 11 bases. CDR1 is MDHEN, CDR2 SYDVKM, per germline. CDR3 sequence (DNA): TGTGCCAGCTATGGCGGCGACTACAATGAGCAGTTCTTC. Its protein product is CASYGGDYNEQFF.

This clone came up once. The J gene is TRBJ2-5, the V gene TRBV5-4, with 8 positions matching TRBD2. Unmatched junction bases numbered 10, after V lost 4 bases and J lost 5 bases. The CDR3 totals 15 residues. The germline V gene encodes CDR1 SGHNT and CDR2 YYREEE (reference sequence). The CDR3 region has the DNA TGTGCCAGCAGCCCCACGGGGGGGCCCCGCGAGACCCAGTACTTC. Its translation is CASSPTGGPRETQYF.